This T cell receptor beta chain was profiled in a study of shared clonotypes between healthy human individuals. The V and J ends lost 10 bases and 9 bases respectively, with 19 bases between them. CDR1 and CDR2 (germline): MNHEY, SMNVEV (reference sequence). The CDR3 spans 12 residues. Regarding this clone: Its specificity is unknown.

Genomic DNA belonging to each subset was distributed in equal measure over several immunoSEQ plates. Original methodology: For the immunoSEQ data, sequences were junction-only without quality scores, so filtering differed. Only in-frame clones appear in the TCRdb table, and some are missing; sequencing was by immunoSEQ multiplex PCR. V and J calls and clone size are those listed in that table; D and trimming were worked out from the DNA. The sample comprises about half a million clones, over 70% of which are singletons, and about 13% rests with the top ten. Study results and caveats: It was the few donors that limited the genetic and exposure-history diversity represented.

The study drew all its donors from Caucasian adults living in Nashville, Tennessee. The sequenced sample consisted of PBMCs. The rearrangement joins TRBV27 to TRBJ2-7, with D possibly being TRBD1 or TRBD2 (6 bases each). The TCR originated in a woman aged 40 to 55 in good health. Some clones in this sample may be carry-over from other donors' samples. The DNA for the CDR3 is TGTGCCACCATGGGGGGCATGGCAGGGCAGTACTTC. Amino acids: CATMGGMAGQYF.